This section outlines one TCR beta chain sequence together with its context. The CDR3 has 15 residues. Germline assignment: CDR1 MNHEY and CDR2 SVGAGI. The J segment lost 8 bases and the V segment lost 6 bases, leaving 11 bases of the junction unmatched. These data are taken from a study of shared clonotypes between healthy human individuals. At the level of the study: Donors consisted of two women and three men between 18 and 49.

Each subset's genomic DNA was shared equally among a number of immunoSEQ plates. Profiled with immunoSEQ multiplex PCR; TCRdb holds only in-frame clones, not every one. The sample has 2 million to 2.5 million clones; 93% are singletons. The chain couples TRBV6-5 to TRBJ2-1; 9 positions match TRBD2. The clonotype was recovered from a man younger than 30 in good health. Some clones in this sample may be carry-over from other donors' samples. What was sequenced was naive CD4+ T cells from PBMCs. Regarding subset: CD45RA+ positively selected. The CDR3 loop reads CASSPLAGEGYEQFF. CDR3 DNA sequence: TGTGCCAGCAGCCCATTAGCGGGAGAAGGTTATGAGCAGTTCTTC.